This T cell receptor (beta chain) was sequenced in a study of T cell responses to AZD1222 COVID-19 vaccine. Study-wide points: The donor group comprised mostly white British people and more females; the analysis possibly underestimated clonal diversity.

Clones were sequenced by immunoSEQ multiplex PCR, and TCRdb holds only the in-frame ones, with some missing. The data show about 140,000 clones, 89% seen once. To note about this clone: Its cognate antigen is unknown.

The source of this sequence is an adult in good health. This sample comprised peripheral blood, obtained on day 0 of AZD1222 vaccination.

CDR3 loop: CASRDRGISYEQYF. CDR3 coding DNA: TGTGCCAGCAGGGACAGGGGAATCTCCTACGAGCAGTACTTC. The chain has TRBV28 and TRBJ2-7; 9 bases are shared with TRBD1. The CDR3 is made up of 14 amino acids. The germline CDR1 and CDR2 sequences are MDHEN and SYDVKM. With 6 bases clipped from V and 0 bases from J, the junction kept 3 bases outside the gene matches.